These 28 T cell receptor beta chains were all obtained from the same sample, sequenced in a study of low-dose radiotherapy and immunotherapy resistance in tumors. Time point denoted: after trial treatment. Treatment in this sample: LDRT plus nivolumab, ipilimumab, low-dose cyclophosphamide and aspirin (RACIN trial). TRAV- and TRBV-specific primers, spanning alpha and beta chains, primed first-strand cDNA. With a V-primer adapter and a constant-region primer, TCRs were amplified for roughly 21 PCR cycles. One entry per CDR3 protein, called by TCRdb with MiXCR from the reads. In the table there are approximately 100,000 distinct CDR3 sequences, 20% of which are singletons. This specimen was PBMCs, taken after low-dose radiotherapy plus immunotherapy. These receptors came from a male donor with prostate cancer.

This clonotype appeared many times. The chain carries TRBV5-1 and TRBJ1-4; TRBD1 agrees at 7 bases. With V trimmed by 3 bases and J by 10 bases, 9 bases remained unmatched. The germline CDR1 and CDR2 sequences are SGHRS and YFSETQ. The CDR3 loop spans 14 amino acids. The CDR3 DNA reads TGCGCCAGCAGCTCCGGACAGGCGGACGGAAAACTGTTTTTT. Translation: CASSSGQADGKLFF.

In this sample, this clonotype turned up many times. The gene calls are TRBV7-2 and TRBJ1-1, with D tentatively TRBD1 (5 bases). Trimming cost V 8 bases and J 4 bases, with 11 bases left between them. The CDR3 has 12 amino acids. The germline V gene has CDR1 SGHTA and CDR2 FQGNSA. The CDR3 protein is CASGRGATEAFF. The CDR3 region has the DNA TGTGCCAGCGGACGTGGGGCCACTGAAGCTTTCTTT.

This clonotype was recorded at least ten times. The rearrangement joins TRBV10-2 to TRBJ1-5; D is uncertain. CDR1 and CDR2 (germline): WSHSY, SAAADI. V was clipped by 3 bases and J by 0 bases, with 3 bases between them. The CDR3 consists of 13 residues. As DNA, the CDR3 is TGCGCCAGCAGTGATATTAGCAATCAGCCCCAGCATTTT. Residues: CASSDISNQPQHF.

This clonotype was counted many times. V usage is TRBV15 and J usage is TRBJ1-2; TRBD1 is a possible D gene (6 bases). Germline lookup yields CDR1 LNHNV and CDR2 YYDKDF (reference sequence). Between the trimmed V and J ends, which lost 0 bases and 9 bases, there was a span of 8 bases. CDR3 size: 12 residues. DNA for the CDR3: TGTGCCACCAGCAGAGACCAGGGGAGCTACACCTTC. This encodes CATSRDQGSYTF. Supplemented by reference TRBV15 and TRBJ1-2, the full variable domain reads DAMVIQNPRYQVTQFGKPVTLSCSQTLNHNVMYWYQQKSSQAPKLLFHYYDKDFNNEADTPDNFQSRRPNTSFCFLDIRSPGLGDTAMYLCATSRDQGSYTFGSGTRLTVV.

This clonotype was observed many times. V and J are TRBV29-1 and TRBJ2-2, with 9 bases aligning to TRBD2. CDR1 and CDR2 from the germline V gene are SQVTM and ANQGSEA. CDR3 length: 15 amino acids. V trimming: 4 bases; J trimming: 2 bases; junction bases outside the gene matches: 5. CDR3 nucleotide sequence: TGCAGCGTTGGCAGGACTAGCGATAACACCGGGGAGCTGTTTTTT. This encodes CSVGRTSDNTGELFF.

This chain joins TRBV27 and TRBJ2-7, with 9 bases that match TRBD1. The V and J ends lost 6 bases and 4 bases, in that order; junction bases with no gene match: 4. The CDR3 loop spans 13 amino acids. Germline V gene sequence: CDR1 MNHEY, CDR2 SMNVEV (reference sequence). The CDR3 loop is CASRLDRGYEQYF. The CDR3 DNA sequence: TGTGCCAGCAGGCTGGACAGGGGATACGAGCAGTACTTC.

The V call is TRBV11-2, the J call TRBJ2-3, with D possibly called TRBD1 or TRBD2 (5 bases each). Per the germline V gene, CDR1 is SGHAT and CDR2 is FQNNGV. This CDR3 has 17 residues. Trimming pared 1 base from V and 2 bases from J, leaving 16 bases between. CDR3 nucleotides: TGTGCCAGCAGCTTAGGAATTTGGGGCGGGCCCACAGATACGCAGTATTTT. It specifies CASSLGIWGGPTDTQYF.

In regard to this clonotype: Possible read error: a much larger clone is one base away. This chain uses TRBV19 with TRBJ2-2, with 7 nucleotides matching TRBD1. Germline V CDR1 and CDR2: LNHDA, SQIVND (reference sequence). The CDR3 is 15 amino acids. V gave up 8 bases and J gave up 6 bases; unmatched junction bases: 12. CDR3 in DNA: TGTGCCAGTGAGGCCAGGGGGTCCGTCGCCGGGGAGCTGTTTTTT. Protein sequence: CASEARGSVAGELFF.

In this sample, this clonotype turned up many times. V is TRBV27 and J is TRBJ2-1; D might be TRBD2 (5 bases). V dropped 8 bases and J dropped 3 bases, with 8 bases sitting between them. CDR1 MNHEY and CDR2 SMNVEV come from the germline V gene (reference sequence). This CDR3 contains 12 residues. CDR3 sequence reads: CASWSGYNEQFF. The CDR3 DNA reads TGTGCCAGCTGGAGCGGCTACAATGAGCAGTTCTTC.

This clonotype was observed at least ten times. The CDR3 sequence: CSAPSRDGTDTQYF. Written as DNA, the CDR3 is TGCAGTGCCCCTTCCAGGGACGGCACAGATACGCAGTATTTT. The genes are TRBV20-1 and TRBJ2-3; either TRBD1 or TRBD2 may fit D (5 bases each). Germline V CDR1 and CDR2: DFQATT, SNEGSKA (reference sequence). The CDR3 runs to 14 residues. Trimming cost V 6 bases and J 1 base, with 14 bases left between them.

At least ten counts were recorded for this clonotype. The V gene is TRBV11-2, the J gene TRBJ2-3, with no clear D. Germline CDR1 reads SGHAT; CDR2 reads FQNNGV. The CDR3 is made up of 12 amino acids. Trimming removed 3 bases at V and 4 bases at J, with 5 bases between. CDR3 nucleotide sequence: TGTGCCAGCAGCTTTCTGTCAGATACGCAGTATTTT. Translating gives CASSFLSDTQYF.

This clonotype was observed a handful of times. This rearrangement joins TRBV5-1 to TRBJ2-6, with 8 bases aligning to TRBD1. The CDR3 consists of 18 residues. V lost 3 bases and J lost 0; bases outside the gene matches: 8. Germline assignment: CDR1 SGHRS and CDR2 YFSETQ. CDR3 sequence reads: CASSSQGQVDSGANVLTF. CDR3 nucleotide sequence: TGCGCCAGCAGCTCCCAGGGACAGGTCGACTCTGGGGCCAACGTCCTGACTTTC.

This clonotype was seen a handful of times. The rearrangement uses TRBV23-1 and TRBJ2-1; 8 positions agree with TRBD2. TRBV23-1 falls under the ORF class, with uncertain function. This CDR3 has 11 amino acids. The CDR3 is CLRGAYNEQFF. In DNA, the CDR3 is TGCCTGCGGGGGGCATACAATGAGCAGTTCTTC.

This clonotype has at least ten counts. This rearrangement joins TRBV3-1 to TRBJ2-3; a weak D match, TRBD2 (6 bases). Trimming shortened V by 1 base and J by 4 bases, and 18 bases separated the two germline ends. In germline, CDR1 is LGHDT, CDR2 YNNKEL (reference sequence). CDR3 size: 17 residues. DNA for the CDR3: TGTGCCAGCAGCCAAGTCCTAGCGTCGGGGGAGCCAGATACGCAGTATTTT. It translates to CASSQVLASGEPDTQYF.

The chain links TRBV20-1 to TRBJ2-7; possibly TRBD2 for D (6 bases). From germline, CDR1 is DFQATT and CDR2 SNEGSKA (reference sequence). This CDR3 comprises 15 residues. Trimming pared 6 bases from V and 3 bases from J, leaving 21 bases between. Written as DNA, the CDR3 is TGCAGTGCCGAGGACCCGGGAGAGGGGTACTACGAGCAGTACTTC. Its protein product is CSAEDPGEGYYEQYF.

This clonotype came up many times. This chain uses TRBV27 with TRBJ2-1, with 11 bases aligning to TRBD2. Germline V gene lookup returns CDR1 MNHEY and CDR2 SMNVEV (reference sequence). V was pared by 4 bases and J by 5 bases, with 7 bases of the junction left unmatched. The CDR3 runs to 16 residues. The CDR3 nucleotides read TGTGCCAGCAGTTCATCTAGCGGGGGGTATGACAATGAGCAGTTCTTC. Translated: CASSSSSGGYDNEQFF.

This clonotype has a count of ten or more. This CDR3 is CASRSDNMYNEQFF. CDR3 DNA: TGCGCCAGCAGAAGTGACAATATGTACAATGAGCAGTTCTTC. The rearrangement joins TRBV10-2 to TRBJ2-1; D unclear. CDR3 size: 14 residues. Between the trimmed V and J ends, which lost 6 bases and 4 bases, there was a span of 13 bases. Germline lookup yields CDR1 WSHSY and CDR2 SAAADI.

This clonotype was counted ten times or more. The V and J genes are TRBV4-1 and TRBJ2-1; 9 bases match TRBD2. Germline loops: CDR1 MGHRA, CDR2 YSYEKL. The CDR3 spans 17 residues. Trimming cost V 4 bases and J 5 bases; bases outside gene matches: 12. CDR3 amino acids: CASSRQTGTSSHNEQFF. DNA of the CDR3: TGCGCCAGCAGCCGCCAGACGGGGACTAGCTCACACAATGAGCAGTTCTTC.

This clonotype was seen many times. J is TRBJ2-1 and V is TRBV7-6; 10 bases line up with TRBD1. The CDR3 has 16 residues. Germline assignment: CDR1 SGHVS and CDR2 FNYEAQ. V dropped 3 bases and J dropped 6; count of bases not matched to a gene: 8. This CDR3 reads CASSFLERTGGNEQFF. CDR3 DNA sequence: TGTGCCAGCAGCTTTTTGGAGAGGACAGGGGGCAATGAGCAGTTCTTC.

This clonotype was counted at least ten times. V is TRBV25-1 and J is TRBJ1-1; a possible D gene is TRBD1 (6 bases). V gave up 0 bases and J gave up 1 base, with 15 bases separating them. The CDR3 is 17 residues long. Germline CDR1 and CDR2: MGHDK and SYGVNS. DNA of the CDR3: TGTGCCAGCAGTGAATATGGGGGACAACCTTCGAACACTGAAGCTTTCTTT. Translating it yields CASSEYGGQPSNTEAFF.

This clonotype has at least ten counts. The chain couples TRBV10-1 to TRBJ2-3, with D tentatively TRBD1 (7 bases). Germline V gene lookup returns CDR1 WNHNN and CDR2 SYGVQD (reference sequence). Trimming left V 11 bases short and J 0 bases short, with 15 bases between. The CDR3 contains 14 residues. CDR3 loop: CASQGGVSTDTQYF. In DNA, the CDR3 is TGCGCCTCTCAGGGGGGTGTGAGCACAGATACGCAGTATTTT.

This clonotype was seen ten or more times. V gene TRBV2 combines with J gene TRBJ2-1; weak D call: TRBD2 (5 bases). The CDR3 totals 11 residues. Per germline, CDR1 SNHLY and CDR2 FYNNEI. Trimming left V 10 bases short and J 2 bases short, with 6 bases between. CDR3 residues: CATGTYNEQFF. Here the CDR3 DNA reads TGTGCCACCGGGACCTACAATGAGCAGTTCTTC. The complete variable domain, with remaining parts taken from reference TRBV2 and TRBJ2-1, reads EPEVTQTPSHQVTQMGQEVILRCVPISNHLYFYWYRQILGQKVEFLVSFYNNEISEKSEIFDDQFSVERPDGSNFTLKIRSTKLEDSAMYFCATGTYNEQFFGPGTRLTVL.

There are many counts of this clonotype. CDR3 DNA sequence: TGTGCCAGCAGCCGAGCGGCCGACTACGAGCAGTACTTC. This sequence encodes CASSRAADYEQYF. This chain links TRBV4-2 with TRBJ2-7, with D perhaps matching TRBD2 (5 bases). This CDR3 spans 13 amino acids. Germline CDR1 and CDR2: LGHNA and YNFKEQ. Between the trimmed V and J ends, which lost 4 bases and 3 bases, there was a span of 10 bases.

A few counts support this clonotype. V and J are TRBV19 and TRBJ1-6; no clear D. The germline CDR1 and CDR2 sequences are LNHDA and SQIVND (reference sequence). The CDR3 sequence is 14 residues long. Trimming left V 3 bases short and J 7 bases short, with 10 bases between. The CDR3 region has the DNA TGTGCCAGTAGTATGTCGGGCCAAAATTCACCCCTCCACTTT. This sequence encodes CASSMSGQNSPLHF.

This clonotype was seen ten or more times. The V gene is TRBV7-3, the J gene TRBJ1-2; TRBD1 is a possible D gene (6 bases). This CDR3 contains 11 residues. V dropped 11 bases and J dropped 6 bases, with 13 bases sitting between them. Germline CDR1 is SGHTA and CDR2 is FQGTGA. CDR3 sequence: CAASGEHGYTF. The CDR3 nucleotides read TGTGCCGCGTCAGGGGAGCATGGCTACACCTTC.

V gene TRBV20-1 combines with J gene TRBJ2-6; 13 bases are a match to TRBD2. This CDR3 region has 19 residues. V dropped 0 bases and J dropped 0; count of bases not matched to a gene: 5. The germline V gene has CDR1 DFQATT and CDR2 SNEGSKA (reference sequence). CDR3 sequence (DNA): TGCAGTGCTAGAGATTCGGGACTAGCGGGATACTCTGGGGCCAACGTCCTGACTTTC. Translated, it gives CSARDSGLAGYSGANVLTF.

Turning to this clonotype: Mismatch with germline at one junction end may stem from a read error. The chain employs TRBV5-6 and TRBJ1-1; the D is unclear. The CDR3 contains 14 residues. Germline loops: CDR1 SGHDT, CDR2 YYEEEE. The CDR3 loop is CASSLGSWVHEAFF. CDR3 nucleotides: TGTGCCAGTAGCTTGGGGTCGTGGGTACATGAAGCTTTCTTT. Looking up the rest from reference TRBV5-6 and TRBJ1-1 gives the full variable domain: DAGVTQSPTHLIKTRGQQVTLRCSPKSGHDTVSWYQQALGQGPQFIFQYYEEEERQRGNFPDRFSGHQFPNYSSELNVNALLLGDSALYLCASSLGSWVHEAFFGQGTRLTVV.

Of note for this clonotype: A much larger clone is a single base away; this may be a read error. The rearrangement links TRBV13 to TRBJ2-7; TRBD1 might be the D (5 bases). CDR1 and CDR2 (germline): PRHDT, FYEKMQ (reference sequence). This CDR3 comprises 15 residues. The V gene lost 6 bases and the J gene lost 0 bases, with 15 bases spanning the gap. The CDR3 nucleotides read TGTGCCAGCAGTTCCGACAGTCTCCTCTCCTACGAGCAGTACTTC. Protein sequence: CASSSDSLLSYEQYF.